The clone carrying this TCR delta chain appeared a few times. The junction shows a germline mismatch at one end, possibly a read error. Other DNA sequences from this sample encode an identical CDR3 as well. The CDR3 runs 15 residues. The germline CDR1 and CDR2 sequences are TVYSNPD and GDNSRS (reference sequence). TCRdb reprocessed the RT-PCR reads through CATT. Among 2,000 to 2,500 delta-chain clones listed, around 30% were seen once. These data come from a study of gamma-delta T cells after stem cell transplantation. Material: gamma-delta T cells. This TCR derives from a human donor. It is not recorded whose cells these are; they may come from a transplant donor. The genes are TRDV3 and TRDJ1; 9 bases align to TRDD3. The CDR3 sequence is CAFSPPWGISDKLIF. Here the CDR3 DNA reads TGCGCCTTCTCCCCCCCCTGGGGGATCTCCGATAAACTCATCTTT. Together with reference TRDV3 and TRDJ1, the CDR3 gives the full variable domain: CDKVTQSSPDQTVASGSEVVLLCTYDTVYSNPDLFWYRIRPDYSFQFVFYGDNSRSEGADFTQGRFSVKHILTQKAFHLVISPVRTEDSATYYCAFSPPWGISDKLIFGKGTRVTVEP.